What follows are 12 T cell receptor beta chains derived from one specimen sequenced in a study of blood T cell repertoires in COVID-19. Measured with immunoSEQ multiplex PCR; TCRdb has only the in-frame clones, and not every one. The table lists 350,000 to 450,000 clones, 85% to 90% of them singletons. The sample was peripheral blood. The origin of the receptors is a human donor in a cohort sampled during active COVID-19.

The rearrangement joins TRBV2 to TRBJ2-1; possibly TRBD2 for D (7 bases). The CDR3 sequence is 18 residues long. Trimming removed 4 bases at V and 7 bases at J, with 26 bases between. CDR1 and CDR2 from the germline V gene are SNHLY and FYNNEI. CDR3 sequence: CASSAYKGGVSLGNEQFF. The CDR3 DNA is TGTGCCAGCAGTGCCTACAAGGGGGGGGTAAGTTTAGGGAATGAGCAGTTCTTC.

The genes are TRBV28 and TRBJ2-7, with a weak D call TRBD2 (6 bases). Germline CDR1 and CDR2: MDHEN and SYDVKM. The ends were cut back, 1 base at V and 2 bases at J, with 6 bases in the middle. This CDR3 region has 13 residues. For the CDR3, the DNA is TGTGCCAGCAGTTTATCGGGGGCCTACGAGCAGTACTTC. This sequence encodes CASSLSGAYEQYF.

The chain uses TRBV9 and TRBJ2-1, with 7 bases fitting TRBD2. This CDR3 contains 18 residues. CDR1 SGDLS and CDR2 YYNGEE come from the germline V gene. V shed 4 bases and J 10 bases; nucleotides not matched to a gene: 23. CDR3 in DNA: TGTGCCAGCAGCCACTCCCCCCGCTCGGCTACTAGCGTAGACGAGCAGTTCTTC. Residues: CASSHSPRSATSVDEQFF.

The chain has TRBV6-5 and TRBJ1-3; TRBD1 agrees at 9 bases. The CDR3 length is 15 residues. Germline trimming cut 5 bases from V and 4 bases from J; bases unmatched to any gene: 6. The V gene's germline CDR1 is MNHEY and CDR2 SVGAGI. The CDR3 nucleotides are TGTGCCAGCAGTCGGGACAGGGCTTTCGGAAACACCATATATTTT. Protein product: CASSRDRAFGNTIYF.

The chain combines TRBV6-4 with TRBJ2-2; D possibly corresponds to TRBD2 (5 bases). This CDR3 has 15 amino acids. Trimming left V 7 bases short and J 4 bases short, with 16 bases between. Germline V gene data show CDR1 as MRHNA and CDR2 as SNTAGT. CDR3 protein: CASTPPDYFTGELFF. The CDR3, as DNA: TGTGCCAGCACTCCGCCTGACTATTTCACCGGGGAGCTGTTTTTT.

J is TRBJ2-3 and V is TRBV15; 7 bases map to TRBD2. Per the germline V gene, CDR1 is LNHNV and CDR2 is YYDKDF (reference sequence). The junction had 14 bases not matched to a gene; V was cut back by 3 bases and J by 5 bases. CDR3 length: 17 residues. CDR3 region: CATSREVAGAVGDTQYF. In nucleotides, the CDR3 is TGTGCCACCAGCAGGGAGGTTGCGGGAGCGGTTGGAGATACGCAGTATTTT.

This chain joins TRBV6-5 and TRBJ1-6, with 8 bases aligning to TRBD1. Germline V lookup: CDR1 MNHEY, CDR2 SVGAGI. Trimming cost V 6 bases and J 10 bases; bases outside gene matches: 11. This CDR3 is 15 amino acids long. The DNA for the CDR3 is TGTGCCAGCAGCAGGACAGGGTCGAAGCGCTCACCCCTCCACTTT. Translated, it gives CASSRTGSKRSPLHF.

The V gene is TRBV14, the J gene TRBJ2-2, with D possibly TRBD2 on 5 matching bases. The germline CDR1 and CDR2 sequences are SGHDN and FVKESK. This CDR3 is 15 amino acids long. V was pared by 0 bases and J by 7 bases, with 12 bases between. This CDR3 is CASSQDQDWGGELFF. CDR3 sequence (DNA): TGTGCCAGCAGCCAAGACCAGGACTGGGGCGGGGAGCTGTTTTTT.

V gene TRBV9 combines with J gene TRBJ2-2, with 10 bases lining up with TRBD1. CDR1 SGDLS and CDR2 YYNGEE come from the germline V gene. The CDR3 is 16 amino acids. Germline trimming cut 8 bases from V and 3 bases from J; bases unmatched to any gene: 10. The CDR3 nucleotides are TGTGCCAGTGGATCGGACAGGGGGTATGACACCGGGGAGCTGTTTTTT. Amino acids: CASGSDRGYDTGELFF.

CDR3 protein: CASSGGQYGYTF. CDR3 coding DNA: TGTGCCAGCAGTGGAGGCCAGTATGGCTACACCTTC. The chain has TRBV2 and TRBJ1-2; D remains unclear. Germline lookup yields CDR1 SNHLY and CDR2 FYNNEI. With 4 bases removed from V and 5 bases from J, the gap between germline ends came to 8 bases. The CDR3 runs to 12 residues.

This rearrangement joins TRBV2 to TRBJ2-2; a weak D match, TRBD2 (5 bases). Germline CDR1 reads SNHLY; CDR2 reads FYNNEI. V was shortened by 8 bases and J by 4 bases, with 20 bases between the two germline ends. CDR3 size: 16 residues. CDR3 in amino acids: CASSRWLGSLTGELFF. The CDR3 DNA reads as TGTGCCAGCTCCCGGTGGTTAGGGAGCCTCACCGGGGAGCTGTTTTTT.

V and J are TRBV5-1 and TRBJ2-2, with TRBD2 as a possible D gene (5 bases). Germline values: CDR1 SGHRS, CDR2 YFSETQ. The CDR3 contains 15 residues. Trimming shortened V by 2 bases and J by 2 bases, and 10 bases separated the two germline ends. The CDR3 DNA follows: TGCGCCAGCAGCTTCCGCAGCGGCAACACCGGGGAGCTGTTTTTT. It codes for CASSFRSGNTGELFF.